Listed here is a single TCR beta chain. The CDR3 loop spans 19 amino acids. Losses at the gene ends were 4 bases for V and 7 bases for J; bases not matched to a gene: 19. Looked up from germline, CDR1 is SGHRS and CDR2 is YFSETQ. The assay was immunoSEQ multiplex PCR, and TCRdb's table has in-frame clones only and misses some. This table has fewer than 350,000 clones, over 85% appearing once. The sample belongs to a study of blood T cell repertoires in COVID-19. The rearrangement uses TRBV5-1 and TRBJ2-1; 11 nucleotides agree with TRBD2. This clonotype was sampled from a woman aged 55-75 years with COVID-19, enrolled during active disease. The sample was peripheral blood. CDR3 loop: CASSRTITSGGQKGNEQFF. The CDR3 nucleotides are TGCGCCAGCAGCCGCACAATCACTAGCGGGGGCCAGAAAGGTAATGAGCAGTTCTTC.